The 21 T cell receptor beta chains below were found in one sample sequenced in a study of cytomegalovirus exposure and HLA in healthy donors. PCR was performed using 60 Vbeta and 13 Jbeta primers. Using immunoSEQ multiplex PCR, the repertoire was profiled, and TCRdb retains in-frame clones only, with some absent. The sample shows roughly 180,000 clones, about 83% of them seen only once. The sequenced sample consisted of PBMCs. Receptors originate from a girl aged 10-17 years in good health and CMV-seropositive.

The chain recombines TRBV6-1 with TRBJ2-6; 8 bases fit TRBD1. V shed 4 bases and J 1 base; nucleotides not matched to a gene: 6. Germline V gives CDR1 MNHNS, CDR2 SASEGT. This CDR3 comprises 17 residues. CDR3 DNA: TGTGCCAGCAGTGCACAGGGGGGATATTCTGGGGCCAACGTCCTGACTTTC. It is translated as CASSAQGGYSGANVLTF.

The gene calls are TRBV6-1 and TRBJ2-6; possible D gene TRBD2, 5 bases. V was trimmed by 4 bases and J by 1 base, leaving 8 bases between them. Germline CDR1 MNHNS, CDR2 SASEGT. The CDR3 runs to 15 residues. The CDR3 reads CASSGLASGANVLTF. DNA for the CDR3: TGTGCCAGCAGTGGGCTAGCATCTGGGGCCAACGTCCTGACTTTC.

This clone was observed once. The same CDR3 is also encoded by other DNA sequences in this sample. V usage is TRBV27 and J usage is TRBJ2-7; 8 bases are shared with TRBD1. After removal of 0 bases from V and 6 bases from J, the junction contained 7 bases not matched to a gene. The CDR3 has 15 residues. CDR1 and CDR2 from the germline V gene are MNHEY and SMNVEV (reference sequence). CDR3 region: CASSLSGTGNGEQYF. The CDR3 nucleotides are TGTGCCAGCAGTTTATCTGGGACAGGTAACGGCGAGCAGTACTTC.

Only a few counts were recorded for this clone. This CDR3 reads CASSVTSALKVGYNEQFF. As DNA, the CDR3 is TGTGCCAGCAGTGTGACTAGCGCGTTAAAGGTCGGATACAATGAGCAGTTCTTC. The V call is TRBV6-1, the J call TRBJ2-1, with 8 bases identical to TRBD2. Trimming removed 4 bases from V and 4 bases from J; junction bases left unmatched: 15. The CDR3 is 18 residues long. CDR1 MNHNS and CDR2 SASEGT come from the germline V gene.

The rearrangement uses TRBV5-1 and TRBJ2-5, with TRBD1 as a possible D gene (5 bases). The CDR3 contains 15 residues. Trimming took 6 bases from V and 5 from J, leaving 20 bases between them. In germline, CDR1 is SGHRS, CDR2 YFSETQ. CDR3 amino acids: CASKPPTSGIETQYF. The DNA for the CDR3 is TGCGCCAGCAAGCCACCCACCTCAGGGATCGAGACCCAGTACTTC.

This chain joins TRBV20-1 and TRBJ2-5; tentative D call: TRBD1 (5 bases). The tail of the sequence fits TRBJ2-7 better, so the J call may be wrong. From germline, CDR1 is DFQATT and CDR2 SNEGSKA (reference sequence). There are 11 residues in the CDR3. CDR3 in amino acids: CSALQAYEQYF. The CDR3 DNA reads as TGCAGTGCTTTACAGGCCTACGAGCAGTACTTC.

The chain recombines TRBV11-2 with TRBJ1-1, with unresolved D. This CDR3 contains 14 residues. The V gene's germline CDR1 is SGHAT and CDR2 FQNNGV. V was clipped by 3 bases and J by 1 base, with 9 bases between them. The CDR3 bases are TGTGCCAGCAGCTTCTTTGAGGGGAACACTGAAGCTTTCTTT. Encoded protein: CASSFFEGNTEAFF.

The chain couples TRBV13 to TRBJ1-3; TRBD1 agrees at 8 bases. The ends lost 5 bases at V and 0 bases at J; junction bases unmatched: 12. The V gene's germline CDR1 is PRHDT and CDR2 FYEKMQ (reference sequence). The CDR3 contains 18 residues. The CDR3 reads CASSRNPGQAVSGNTIYF. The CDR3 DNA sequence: TGTGCCAGCAGCCGAAACCCGGGACAGGCCGTCTCTGGAAACACCATATATTTT. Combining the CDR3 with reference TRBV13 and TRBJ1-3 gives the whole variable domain AAGVIQSPRHLIKEKRETATLKCYPIPRHDTVYWYQQGPGQDPQFLISFYEKMQSDKGSIPDRFSAQQFSDYHSELNMSSLELGDSALYFCASSRNPGQAVSGNTIYFGEGSWLTVV.

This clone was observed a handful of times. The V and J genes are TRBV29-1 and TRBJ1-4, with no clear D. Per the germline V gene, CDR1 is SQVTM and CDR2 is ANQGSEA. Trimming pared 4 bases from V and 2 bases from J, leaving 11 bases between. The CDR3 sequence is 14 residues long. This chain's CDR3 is CSVAPGLTNEKLFF. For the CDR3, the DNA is TGCAGCGTTGCTCCGGGGTTGACTAATGAAAAACTGTTTTTT.

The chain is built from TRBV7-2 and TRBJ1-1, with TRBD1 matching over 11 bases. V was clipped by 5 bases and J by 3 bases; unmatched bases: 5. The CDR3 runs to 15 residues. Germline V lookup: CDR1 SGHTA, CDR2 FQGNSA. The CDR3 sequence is CASSTRTGGYTEAFF. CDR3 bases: TGTGCCAGCAGCACCCGGACAGGGGGCTACACTGAAGCTTTCTTT.

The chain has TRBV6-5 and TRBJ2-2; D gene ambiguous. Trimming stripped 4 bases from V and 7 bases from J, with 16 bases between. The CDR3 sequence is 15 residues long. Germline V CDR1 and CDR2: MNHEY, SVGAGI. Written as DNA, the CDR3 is TGTGCCAGCAGTTTTGCCCAGATACACGACGGGGAGCTGTTTTTT. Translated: CASSFAQIHDGELFF.

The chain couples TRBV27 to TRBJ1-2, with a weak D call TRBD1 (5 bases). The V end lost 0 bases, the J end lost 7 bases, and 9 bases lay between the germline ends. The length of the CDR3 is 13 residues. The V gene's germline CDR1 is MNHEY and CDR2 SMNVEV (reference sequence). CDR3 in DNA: TGTGCCAGCAGTTTATCATCGGGGGGTGGCTACACCTTC. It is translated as CASSLSSGGGYTF.

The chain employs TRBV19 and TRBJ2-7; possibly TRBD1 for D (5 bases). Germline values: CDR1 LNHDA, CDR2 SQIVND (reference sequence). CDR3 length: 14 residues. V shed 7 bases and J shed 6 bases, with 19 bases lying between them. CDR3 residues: CASTLWGPPVEQYF. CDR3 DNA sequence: TGTGCCAGTACCCTCTGGGGCCCTCCCGTCGAGCAGTACTTC.

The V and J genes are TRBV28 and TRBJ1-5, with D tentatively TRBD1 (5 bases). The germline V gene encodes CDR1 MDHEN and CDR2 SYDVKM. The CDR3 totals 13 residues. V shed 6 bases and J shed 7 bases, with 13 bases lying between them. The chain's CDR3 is CASSPVGLQPQHF. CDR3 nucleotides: TGTGCCAGCAGCCCCGTGGGGCTGCAGCCCCAGCATTTT.

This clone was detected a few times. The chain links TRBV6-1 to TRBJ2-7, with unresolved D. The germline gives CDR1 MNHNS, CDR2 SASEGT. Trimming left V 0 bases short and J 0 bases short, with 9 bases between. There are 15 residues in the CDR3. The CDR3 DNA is TGTGCCAGCAGTGAAGCCGTAAATCTCTCCTACGAGCAGTACTTC. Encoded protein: CASSEAVNLSYEQYF.

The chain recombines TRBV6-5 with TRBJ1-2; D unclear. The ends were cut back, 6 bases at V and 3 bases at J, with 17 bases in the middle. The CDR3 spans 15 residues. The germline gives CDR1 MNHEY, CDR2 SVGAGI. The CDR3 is CASSLQALGDYGYTF. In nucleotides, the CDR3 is TGTGCCAGCAGCCTCCAGGCACTCGGGGACTATGGCTACACCTTC.

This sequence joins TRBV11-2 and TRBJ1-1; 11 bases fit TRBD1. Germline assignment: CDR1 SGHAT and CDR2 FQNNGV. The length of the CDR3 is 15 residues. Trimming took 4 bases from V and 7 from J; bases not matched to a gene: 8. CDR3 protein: CASSSRDRGSHEAFF. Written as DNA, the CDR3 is TGTGCCAGCAGCTCCCGGGACAGGGGGTCACATGAAGCTTTCTTT.

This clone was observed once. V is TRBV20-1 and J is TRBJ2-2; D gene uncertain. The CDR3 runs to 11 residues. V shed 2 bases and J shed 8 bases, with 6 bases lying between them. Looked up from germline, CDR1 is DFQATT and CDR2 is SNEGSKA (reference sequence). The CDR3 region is CSARIRGELFF. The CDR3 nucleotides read TGCAGTGCTAGAATCAGGGGGGAGCTGTTTTTT.

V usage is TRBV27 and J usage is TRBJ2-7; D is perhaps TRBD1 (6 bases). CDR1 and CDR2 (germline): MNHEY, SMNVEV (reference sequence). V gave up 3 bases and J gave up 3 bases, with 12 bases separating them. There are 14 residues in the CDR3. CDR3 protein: CASSLVQGHYEQYF. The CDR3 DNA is TGTGCCAGCAGTTTGGTACAGGGTCACTACGAGCAGTACTTC.

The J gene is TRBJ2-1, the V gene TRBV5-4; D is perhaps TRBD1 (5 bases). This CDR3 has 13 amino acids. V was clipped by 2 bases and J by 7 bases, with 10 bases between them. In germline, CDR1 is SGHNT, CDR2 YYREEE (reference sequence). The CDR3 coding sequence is TGTGCCAGCAGCTTCGAGACAGCTAATGAGCAGTTCTTC. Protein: CASSFETANEQFF.

The DNA for the CDR3 is TGTGCCAGCTCCGAGGGGAGGAATCAGCCCCAGCATTTT. Its protein product is CASSEGRNQPQHF. This chain links TRBV18 with TRBJ1-5; weak D call: TRBD1 (5 bases). From germline, CDR1 is KGHSH and CDR2 LQKENI. CDR3 length: 13 residues. Trimming pared 6 bases from V and 4 bases from J, leaving 10 bases between.